This TCR beta chain comes out of a study of shared clonotypes between healthy human individuals. Details on this clone: Its antigen is still unknown.

Germline V gene lookup returns CDR1 SGHAT and CDR2 FQNNGV. The CDR3 has 15 amino acids. Trimming left V 7 bases short and J 7 bases short, with 17 bases between. In the authors' methods: For the immunoSEQ data, sequences were junction-only without quality scores, so filtering differed. The assay was immunoSEQ multiplex PCR, and TCRdb's table has in-frame clones only and misses some. V and J calls plus clone size are reproduced from that table; the DNA served to infer D and trimming. The sample carries more than 2,000,000 clones, roughly 92% recorded once. Overall study results and limits: In general, naive subsets displayed greater estimated richness than memory subsets did.

Sequencing was performed on naive CD4+ T cells sorted from blood. Subset here: CD45RA+ positively selected. The chain carries TRBV11-2 and TRBJ1-6; a possible D gene is TRBD1 (5 bases). The clonotype comes from a young man in good health. CDR3 sequence: CASNFAAGPNSPLHF. For the CDR3, the DNA is TGTGCCAGCAACTTCGCGGCAGGGCCCAATTCACCCCTCCACTTT. Full variable domain (missing parts from reference TRBV11-2 and TRBJ1-6): EAGVAQSPRYKIIEKRQSVAFWCNPISGHATLYWYQQILGQGPKLLIQFQNNGVVDDSQLPKDRFSAERLKGVDSTLKIQPAKLEDSAVYLCASNFAAGPNSPLHFGNGTRLTVT.